The entry below gives a single T cell receptor beta chain sequence along with its context. Its binding antigen is unknown. Per-nucleotide qualities are absent, and no much larger clonotype sits a single base away. TCRbeta CDR3 regions were profiled by bias-controlled multiplex PCR amplification of genomic DNA with the immunoSEQ Assay. Concerning the study's data processing: The absolute abundance of each unique TCRbeta CDR3 region was quantified after sequences were collapsed and filtered. Two models were used to test differential abundance: a binomial model (Fisher-equivalent) and a beta-binomial model that adds time-dependent variance fitted from healthy donors. Clones with fewer than 5 combined templates were removed, and a clone was called differentially abundant if the clone's Benjamini-Hochberg FDR was below 0.01. Beta-binomial variance was modeled as a function of total template count across the two samples using the form v = (b*log(k)+a)^2. The immuneACCESS repertoire file appears here via TCRdb, limited to in-frame rearrangements. These files lack a portion of the clones; in checked studies, under half of the deficit traces to unresolved V genes, and the cause of the others is not known. V and J calls and clone size are given by that table; D and trimming were obtained from the DNA. The sample has about 85,000 clones on record, around nine tenths of them singletons. Clones ranked in the top ten supply around 20% of the sample.

The data derive from a study of identifying expanded T cells in peripheral blood (dated by TCRdb to between 2018 and 2021). For the study in its entirety: Technical replicates were generated by sequencing separate aliquots of the same genomic DNA pool, with four replicates compared pairwise.

During the collection period, no infections or other immune events were recorded for the healthy donors. To calibrate time-dependent variance in a beta-binomial model of T-cell clone differential abundance, blood repertoires from healthy donors were used as a training cohort. The training cohort included approximately 10 healthy donors, of whom 3 were female and 7 were male. On average the donors were approximately 42 years old, and their ages spanned about 29 to 65 years. Whole blood from each healthy donor was obtained from a commercial supplier and was collected at three time points 2 to 3 weeks apart. Genomic DNA was extracted from unsorted whole blood for immunosequencing. The CDR3, cysteine through phenylalanine, is 16 amino acids long. Of the read, only the CDR3 DNA is kept; its 48 bases are in frame from base 1. In the germline V gene, CDR1 corresponds to MGHRA and CDR2 to YSYEKL. Trimming removed 0 bases from V and 8 bases from J, leaving 16 bases between the germline ends.

Here is what the overall study found, with its caveats: For all healthy donors, the variance in clone template counts between two-week samples rose significantly as total template count increased. The beta-binomial model significantly reduced the number of clones called differentially abundant and the false-positive rate across all healthy-donor time intervals. About 1.3 differentially abundant clones were flagged by the binomial model between technical replicates, whereas about 16 and 19 were flagged over around two weeks and four weeks, respectively. The authors expected biological variance in healthy repertoires might increase further over much longer intervals such as months to years.

The material sequenced was blood. Recombination linked TRBV4-1 to TRBJ1-4; the D gene remains uncertain. The sequence was obtained from a person aged 18 to 70 in good health. The bases read TGCGCCAGCAGCCAAGATTCTCTTGGGGTTTGGGAAAAACTGTTTTTT. It encodes CASSQDSLGVWEKLFF.